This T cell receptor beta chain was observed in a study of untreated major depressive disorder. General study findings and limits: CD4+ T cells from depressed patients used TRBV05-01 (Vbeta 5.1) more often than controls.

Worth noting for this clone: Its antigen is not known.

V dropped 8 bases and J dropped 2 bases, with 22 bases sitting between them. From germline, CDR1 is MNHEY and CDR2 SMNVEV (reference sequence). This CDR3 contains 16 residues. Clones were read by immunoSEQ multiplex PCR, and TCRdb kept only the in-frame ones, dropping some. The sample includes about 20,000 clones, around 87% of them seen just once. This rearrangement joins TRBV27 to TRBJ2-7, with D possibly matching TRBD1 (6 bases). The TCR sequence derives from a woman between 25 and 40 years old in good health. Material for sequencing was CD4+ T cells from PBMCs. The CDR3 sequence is CASSNPTGKGTYEQYF. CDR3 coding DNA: TGTGCCAGCTCCAATCCCACAGGGAAGGGGACCTACGAGCAGTACTTC.